This T cell receptor (beta chain) was identified in a study of shared clonotypes between healthy human individuals. TCRdb's table, derived via immunoSEQ multiplex PCR, lists solely in-frame clones and lacks some. The sample records under 1,100,000 clones, about 70% being singletons. This CDR3 comprises 16 residues. The V gene's germline CDR1 is SGHRS and CDR2 YFSETQ. The V segment lost 4 bases and the J segment 2 bases; nucleotides outside the gene matches: 11. The source of this sequence is a man between 18 and 29 years old in good health. The sequencing sample was made of memory CD4+ T cells sorted from blood. As for subset: CD45RA-negative fraction. V usage is TRBV5-1 and J usage is TRBJ2-7; 8 positions match TRBD1. The CDR3 spells CASSPDPGGLTYEQYF. The CDR3 nucleotides read TGCGCCAGCAGCCCTGATCCAGGGGGCCTAACCTACGAGCAGTACTTC.